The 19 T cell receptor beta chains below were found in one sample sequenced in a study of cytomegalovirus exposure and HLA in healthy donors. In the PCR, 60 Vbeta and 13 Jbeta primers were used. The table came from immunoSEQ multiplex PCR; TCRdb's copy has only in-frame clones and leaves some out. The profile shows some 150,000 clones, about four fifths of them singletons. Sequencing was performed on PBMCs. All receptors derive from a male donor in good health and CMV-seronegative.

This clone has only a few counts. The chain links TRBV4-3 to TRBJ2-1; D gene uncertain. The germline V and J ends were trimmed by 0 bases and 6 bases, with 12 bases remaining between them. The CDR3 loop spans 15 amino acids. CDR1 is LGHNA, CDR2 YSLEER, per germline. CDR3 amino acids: CASSQDTGARNEQFF. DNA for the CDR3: TGCGCCAGCAGCCAAGACACGGGTGCCCGCAATGAGCAGTTCTTC.

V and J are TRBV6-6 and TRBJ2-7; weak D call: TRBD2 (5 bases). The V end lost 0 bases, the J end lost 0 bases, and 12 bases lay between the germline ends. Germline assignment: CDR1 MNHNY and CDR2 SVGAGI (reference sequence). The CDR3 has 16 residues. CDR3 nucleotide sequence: TGTGCCAGCAGTTACTCTCGGGAAAGGAGCTCCTACGAGCAGTACTTC. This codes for CASSYSRERSSYEQYF.

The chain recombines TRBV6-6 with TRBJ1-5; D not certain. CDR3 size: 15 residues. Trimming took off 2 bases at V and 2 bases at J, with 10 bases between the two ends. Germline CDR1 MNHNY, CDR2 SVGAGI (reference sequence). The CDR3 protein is CASSYTELGNQPQHF. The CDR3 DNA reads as TGTGCCAGCAGTTACACCGAGTTGGGCAATCAGCCCCAGCATTTT.

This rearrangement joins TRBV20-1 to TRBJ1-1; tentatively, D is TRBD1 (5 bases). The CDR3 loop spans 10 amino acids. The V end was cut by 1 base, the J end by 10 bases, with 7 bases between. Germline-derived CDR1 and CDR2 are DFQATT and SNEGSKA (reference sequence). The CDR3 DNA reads TGCAGTGCTAGAGGTCAGGGAGCTTTCTTT. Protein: CSARGQGAFF.

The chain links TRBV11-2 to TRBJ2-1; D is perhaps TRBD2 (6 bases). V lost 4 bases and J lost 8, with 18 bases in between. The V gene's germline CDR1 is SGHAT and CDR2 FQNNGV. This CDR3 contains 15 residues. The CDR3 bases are TGTGCCAGCAGCTCCTTTCCGGAGCCGGGAGATGAGCAGTTCTTC. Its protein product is CASSSFPEPGDEQFF.

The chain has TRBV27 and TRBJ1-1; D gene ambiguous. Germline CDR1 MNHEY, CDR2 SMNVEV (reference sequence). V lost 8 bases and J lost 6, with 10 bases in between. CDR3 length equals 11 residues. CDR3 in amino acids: CASPLPPEAFF. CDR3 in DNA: TGTGCCAGCCCTCTCCCCCCTGAAGCTTTCTTT.

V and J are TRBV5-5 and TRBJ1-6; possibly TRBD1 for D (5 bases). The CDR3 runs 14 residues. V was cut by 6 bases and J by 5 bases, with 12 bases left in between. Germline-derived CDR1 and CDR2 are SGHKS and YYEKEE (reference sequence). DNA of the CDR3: TGTGCCAGCACCTCGGACATTGATAATTCACCCCTCCACTTT. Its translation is CASTSDIDNSPLHF. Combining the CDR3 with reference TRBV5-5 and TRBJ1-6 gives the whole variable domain DAGVTQSPTHLIKTRGQQVTLRCSPISGHKSVSWYQQVLGQGPQFIFQYYEKEERGRGNFPDRFSARQFPNYSSELNVNALLLGDSALYLCASTSDIDNSPLHFGNGTRLTVT.

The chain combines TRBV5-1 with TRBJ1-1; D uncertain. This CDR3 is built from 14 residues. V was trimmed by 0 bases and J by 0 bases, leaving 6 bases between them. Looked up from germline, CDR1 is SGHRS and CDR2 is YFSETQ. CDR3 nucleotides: TGCGCCAGCAGCTTGGGACACTTGAACACTGAAGCTTTCTTT. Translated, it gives CASSLGHLNTEAFF.

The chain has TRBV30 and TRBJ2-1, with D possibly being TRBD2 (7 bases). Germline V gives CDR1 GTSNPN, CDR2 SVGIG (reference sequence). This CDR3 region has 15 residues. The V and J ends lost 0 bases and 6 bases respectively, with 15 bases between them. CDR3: CAWSVGGGAGNEQFF. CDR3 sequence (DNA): TGTGCCTGGAGTGTAGGAGGGGGGGCGGGCAATGAGCAGTTCTTC.

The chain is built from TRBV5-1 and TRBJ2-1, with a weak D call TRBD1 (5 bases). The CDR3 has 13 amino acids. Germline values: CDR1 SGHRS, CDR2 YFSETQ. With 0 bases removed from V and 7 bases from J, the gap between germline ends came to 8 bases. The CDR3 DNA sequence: TGCGCCAGCAGCTTGGAACAGGCAAATGAGCAGTTCTTC. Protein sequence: CASSLEQANEQFF.

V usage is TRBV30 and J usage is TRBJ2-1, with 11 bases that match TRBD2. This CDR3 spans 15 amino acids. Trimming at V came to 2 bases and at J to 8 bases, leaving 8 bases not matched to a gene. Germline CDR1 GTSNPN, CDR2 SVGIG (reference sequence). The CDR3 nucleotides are TGTGCCTGGAGTTTAGCGGGGGGGCGTGGCGATGAGCAGTTCTTC. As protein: CAWSLAGGRGDEQFF.

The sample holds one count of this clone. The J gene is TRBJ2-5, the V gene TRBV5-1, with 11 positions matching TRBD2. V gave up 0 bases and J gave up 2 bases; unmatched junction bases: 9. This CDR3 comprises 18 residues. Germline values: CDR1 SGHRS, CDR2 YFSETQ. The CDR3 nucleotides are TGCGCCAGCAGCTTGGGGGCTAGCGGGGGGTTCACTCAAGAGACCCAGTACTTC. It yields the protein CASSLGASGGFTQETQYF.

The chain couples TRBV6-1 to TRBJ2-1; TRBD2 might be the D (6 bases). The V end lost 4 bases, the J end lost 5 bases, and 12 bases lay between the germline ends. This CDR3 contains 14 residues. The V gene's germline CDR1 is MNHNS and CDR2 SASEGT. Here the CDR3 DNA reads TGTGCCAGCAGTGTTGCGGGGACCAACAATGAGCAGTTCTTC. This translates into CASSVAGTNNEQFF.

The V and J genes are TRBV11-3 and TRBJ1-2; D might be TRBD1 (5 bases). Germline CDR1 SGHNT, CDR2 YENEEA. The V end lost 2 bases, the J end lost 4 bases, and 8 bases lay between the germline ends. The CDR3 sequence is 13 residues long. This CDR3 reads CASSLIGGYGYTF. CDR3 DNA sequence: TGTGCCAGCAGCTTAATCGGGGGCTATGGCTACACCTTC.

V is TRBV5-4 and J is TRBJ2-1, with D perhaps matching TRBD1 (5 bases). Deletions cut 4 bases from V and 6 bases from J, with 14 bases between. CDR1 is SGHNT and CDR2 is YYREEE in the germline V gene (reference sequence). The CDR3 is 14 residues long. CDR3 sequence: CASSLPQGFNEQFF. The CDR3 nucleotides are TGTGCCAGCAGCCTGCCCCAGGGTTTCAATGAGCAGTTCTTC.

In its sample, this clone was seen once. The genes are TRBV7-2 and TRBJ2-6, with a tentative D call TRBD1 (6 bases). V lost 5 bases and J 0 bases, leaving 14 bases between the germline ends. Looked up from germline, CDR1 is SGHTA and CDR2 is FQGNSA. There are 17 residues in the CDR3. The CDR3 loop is CASSLGQALSGANVLTF. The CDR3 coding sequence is TGTGCCAGCAGCCTGGGACAAGCACTCTCTGGGGCCAACGTCCTGACTTTC.

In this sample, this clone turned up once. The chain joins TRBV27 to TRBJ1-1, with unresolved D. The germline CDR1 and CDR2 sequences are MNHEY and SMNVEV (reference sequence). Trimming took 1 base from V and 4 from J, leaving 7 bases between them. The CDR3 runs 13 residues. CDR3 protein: CASSLYSGTEAFF. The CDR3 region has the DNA TGTGCCAGCAGTTTATATAGTGGCACTGAAGCTTTCTTT.

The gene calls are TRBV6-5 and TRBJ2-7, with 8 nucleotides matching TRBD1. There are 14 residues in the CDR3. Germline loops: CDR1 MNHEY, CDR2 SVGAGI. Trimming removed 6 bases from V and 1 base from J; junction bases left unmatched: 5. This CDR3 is CASRARDRSYEQYF. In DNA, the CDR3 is TGTGCCAGCAGGGCCCGGGACAGGTCCTACGAGCAGTACTTC.

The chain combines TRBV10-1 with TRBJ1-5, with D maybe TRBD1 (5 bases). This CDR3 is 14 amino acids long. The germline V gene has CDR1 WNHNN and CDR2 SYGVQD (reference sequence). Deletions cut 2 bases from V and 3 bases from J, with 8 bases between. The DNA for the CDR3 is TGCGCCAGCAGTGAGGGGGCCTACAATCAGCCCCAGCATTTT. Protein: CASSEGAYNQPQHF.